The clone carrying this T cell receptor beta chain was found many times. The CDR3 spans 15 residues. Trimming cost V 1 base and J 0 bases; bases outside gene matches: 6. Germline lookup yields CDR1 SQVTM and CDR2 ANQGSEA. The data were obtained in a study of tumor and adjacent non-tumor tissue in lung cancer. RNA was extracted from bulk tissue without any cell sorting. More than 3 cm separated this lung sample from the edge of the tumor. The library came from three nested PCR rounds adapted from ARM-PCR protocols. TCRdb itself ran the multiplex PCR reads through MiXCR, one entry per CDR3 protein. Among approximately 100,000 distinct CDR3 sequences listed, about 62% were seen once.

The rearrangement links TRBV29-1 to TRBJ2-7; 7 bases match TRBD2. Sequencing input: distant non-tumor lung tissue. This receptor was identified in a man aged 25-40 years with non-small cell lung cancer. The CDR3 region is CSVEGVGGSSYEQYF. CDR3 in DNA: TGCAGCGTTGAAGGTGTCGGGGGGAGCTCCTACGAGCAGTACTTC.